The 19 T cell receptor beta chains presented below share a single source sample, sequenced in a study of OX40 agonist ivuxolimab in advanced cancers. The repertoire was sequenced with immunoSEQ multiplex PCR; TCRdb's copy has only in-frame clones and lacks some. The sample includes about 21,000 clones, around 87% of them seen just once. The specimen comprised CD4+ or CD8+ T cells sorted from blood, sampled in a trial of the OX40 agonist ivuxolimab. The receptors were sampled from an adult with an advanced solid tumor such as melanoma, head and neck, liver or kidney cancer.

This sequence joins TRBV4-1 and TRBJ2-7, with D unclear. From germline, CDR1 is MGHRA and CDR2 YSYEKL. CDR3 size: 12 residues. The V end lost 7 bases, the J end lost 0 bases, and 7 bases lay between the germline ends. The CDR3 here is CASMDSSYEQYF. In nucleotides, the CDR3 is TGCGCCAGCATGGATAGCTCCTACGAGCAGTACTTC.

Comments on this clone: One end of the junction does not line up with germline, which may come from a read error. V usage is TRBV7-2 and J usage is TRBJ1-1; a possible D gene is TRBD1 (5 bases). The CDR3 is 15 amino acids. The germline V gene has CDR1 SGHTA and CDR2 FQGNSA. CDR3 DNA: TGCGCCAGCAGCCAAGAGTGGCAGGGCTACACTGAAGCTTTCTTT. Translated: CASSQEWQGYTEAFF.

This chain uses TRBV6-5 with TRBJ2-1; TRBD2 matches at 11 bases. In germline, CDR1 is MNHEY, CDR2 SVGAGI. The CDR3 length is 15 residues. V shed 4 bases and J 3 bases; nucleotides not matched to a gene: 2. The CDR3 loop reads CASSSLAGDYNEQFF. CDR3 DNA: TGTGCCAGCAGTTCACTAGCGGGGGACTACAATGAGCAGTTCTTC.

The chain links TRBV6-5 to TRBJ1-2, with D possibly matching TRBD1 (6 bases). Germline assignment: CDR1 MNHEY and CDR2 SVGAGI. Trimming took off 6 bases at V and 7 bases at J, with 15 bases between the two ends. CDR3 size: 13 residues. This CDR3 reads CASSWDNGRGYTF. CDR3 sequence (DNA): TGTGCCAGCAGCTGGGACAACGGGCGTGGCTACACCTTC.

The chain combines TRBV25-1 with TRBJ1-1, with a tentative D call TRBD1 (5 bases). Germline V lookup: CDR1 MGHDK, CDR2 SYGVNS. V was trimmed by 3 bases and J by 2 bases, leaving 19 bases between them. This CDR3 has 17 residues. CDR3 amino acids: CASSDWGATGDNTEAFF. CDR3 bases: TGTGCCAGCAGTGACTGGGGTGCGACGGGGGACAACACTGAAGCTTTCTTT.

The V call is TRBV5-6, the J call TRBJ1-5, with 8 bases matching TRBD1. The germline V gene encodes CDR1 SGHDT and CDR2 YYEEEE. V trimming: 4 bases; J trimming: 6 bases; junction bases outside the gene matches: 6. This CDR3 spans 14 amino acids. The CDR3: CASSATGELQPQHF. The CDR3 DNA is TGTGCCAGCAGCGCGACAGGGGAGCTTCAGCCCCAGCATTTT.

The genes are TRBV6-5 and TRBJ2-2; D is possibly TRBD1 (5 bases). The CDR3 totals 16 residues. V shed 0 bases and J shed 8 bases, with 16 bases lying between them. The germline CDR1 and CDR2 sequences are MNHEY and SVGAGI. CDR3 sequence (DNA): TGTGCCAGCAGTTACTCGATGGGCAGGGCTACAGGGGAGCTGTTTTTT. Protein: CASSYSMGRATGELFF.

The chain joins TRBV7-8 to TRBJ2-2, with D unclear. In germline, CDR1 is SGHVS, CDR2 FQNEAQ. The CDR3 extends over 15 amino acids. Trimming took 2 bases from V and 3 from J, leaving 10 bases between them. The CDR3 here is CASSLKGSDTGELFF. The CDR3 DNA reads as TGTGCCAGCAGCTTAAAGGGTTCGGACACCGGGGAGCTGTTTTTT.

V usage is TRBV9 and J usage is TRBJ2-7; 10 bases are a match to TRBD2. This CDR3 has 15 amino acids. Losses at the gene ends were 3 bases for V and 5 bases for J; bases not matched to a gene: 8. CDR1 and CDR2 (germline): SGDLS, YYNGEE. CDR3 loop: CASSGGSGGEHEQYF. Written as DNA, the CDR3 is TGTGCCAGCAGCGGGGGGAGCGGGGGGGAGCACGAGCAGTACTTC.

The V gene is TRBV7-9, the J gene TRBJ2-3; D not resolved. The CDR3 is 12 amino acids. Trimming left V 6 bases short and J 2 bases short, with 6 bases between. CDR1 is SEHNR and CDR2 is FQNEAQ in the germline V gene (reference sequence). In DNA, the CDR3 is TGTGCCAGCAGGGAAGACACAGATACGCAGTATTTT. Its translation: CASREDTDTQYF.

This clone is medium-sized. CDR3 loop: CASSPLRQTFNSPLHF. The DNA of the CDR3 is TGCGCCAGCAGCCCTCTCCGACAGACCTTTAATTCACCCCTCCACTTT. The chain links TRBV5-1 to TRBJ1-6; TRBD1 is a possible D gene (5 bases). Trimming left V 4 bases short and J 6 bases short, with 17 bases between. CDR1 and CDR2 from the germline V gene are SGHRS and YFSETQ. The CDR3 runs 16 residues.

The chain employs TRBV7-9 and TRBJ1-1, with D possibly being TRBD1 (6 bases). V lost 1 base, J lost 4 bases, and 13 bases lay in between. From germline, CDR1 is SEHNR and CDR2 FQNEAQ (reference sequence). The CDR3 extends over 15 amino acids. CDR3: CASSLDSGGFTEAFF. CDR3 DNA: TGTGCCAGCAGCTTAGATTCTGGGGGCTTCACTGAAGCTTTCTTT.

V gene TRBV11-3 combines with J gene TRBJ2-7; 7 bases line up with TRBD2. This CDR3 comprises 16 residues. Trimming cost V 2 bases and J 1 base; bases outside gene matches: 8. CDR1 SGHNT and CDR2 YENEEA come from the germline V gene. For the CDR3, the DNA is TGTGCCAGCAGCTTATGGGGCGCGCGGGGGTCCTACGAGCAGTACTTC. Translating gives CASSLWGARGSYEQYF.

The V gene is TRBV4-1, the J gene TRBJ1-1; 8 bases agree with TRBD1. V shed 3 bases and J 0 bases; nucleotides not matched to a gene: 3. The CDR3 extends over 15 amino acids. The germline gives CDR1 MGHRA, CDR2 YSYEKL. CDR3 coding DNA: TGCGCCAGCAGCCATCAGACAGGGGTGAACACTGAAGCTTTCTTT. Translation gives CASSHQTGVNTEAFF.

The chain has TRBV5-1 and TRBJ1-1; D remains ambiguous. Per germline, CDR1 SGHRS and CDR2 YFSETQ. This CDR3 has 17 amino acids. The V end was cut by 4 bases, the J end by 1 base, with 20 bases between. DNA of the CDR3: TGCGCCAGCAGCCCGAACCCGATCCGAGCTGCGAACACTGAAGCTTTCTTT. Protein sequence: CASSPNPIRAANTEAFF.

V gene TRBV7-6 combines with J gene TRBJ1-3; possible D gene TRBD1, 6 bases. The V end lost 1 base, the J end lost 8 bases, and 9 bases lay between the germline ends. Germline CDR1 SGHVS, CDR2 FNYEAQ. This CDR3 contains 13 residues. This CDR3 is CASSLDPGDTIYF. The CDR3 region has the DNA TGTGCCAGCAGCTTAGACCCAGGGGACACCATATATTTT.

V and J are TRBV13 and TRBJ2-4, with 14 bases lining up with TRBD2. Trimming at V came to 5 bases and at J to 1 base, leaving 10 bases not matched to a gene. CDR3 length: 19 amino acids. Per the germline V gene, CDR1 is PRHDT and CDR2 is FYEKMQ (reference sequence). The CDR3 nucleotides read TGTGCCAGCAGCGCGACTAGCGGGGGGGCAGGGTTTGCCAAAAACATTCAGTACTTC. Encoded protein: CASSATSGGAGFAKNIQYF.

The rearrangement links TRBV5-6 to TRBJ2-3; TRBD1 matches 9 bases. V shed 5 bases, J shed 3 bases, and the junction held 7 bases outside the gene matches. The CDR3 runs 15 residues. Germline lookup yields CDR1 SGHDT and CDR2 YYEEEE. The DNA of the CDR3 is TGTGCCAGCAGTCGTGACAGGGGGGGGACAGATACGCAGTATTTT. Translating it yields CASSRDRGGTDTQYF.

V usage is TRBV6-1 and J usage is TRBJ2-7, with unresolved D. Germline V gene lookup returns CDR1 MNHNS and CDR2 SASEGT. This CDR3 region has 15 residues. V was trimmed by 6 bases and J by 3 bases, leaving 18 bases between them. The CDR3 loop is CASSLPDGTNYEQYF. CDR3 DNA sequence: TGTGCCAGCAGCCTACCTGACGGAACGAACTACGAGCAGTACTTC.